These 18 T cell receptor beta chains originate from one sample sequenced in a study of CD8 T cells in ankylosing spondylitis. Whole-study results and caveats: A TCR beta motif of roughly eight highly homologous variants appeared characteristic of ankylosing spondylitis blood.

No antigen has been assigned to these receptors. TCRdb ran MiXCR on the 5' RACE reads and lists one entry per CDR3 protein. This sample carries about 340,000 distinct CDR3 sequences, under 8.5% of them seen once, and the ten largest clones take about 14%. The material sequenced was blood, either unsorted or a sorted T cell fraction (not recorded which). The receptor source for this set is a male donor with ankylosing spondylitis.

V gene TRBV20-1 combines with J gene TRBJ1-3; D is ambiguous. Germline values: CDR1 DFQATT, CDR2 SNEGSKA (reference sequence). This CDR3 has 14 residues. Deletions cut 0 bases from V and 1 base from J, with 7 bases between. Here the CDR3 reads CSARDSRSGNTIYF. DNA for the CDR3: TGCAGTGCTAGAGATTCCCGATCTGGAAACACCATATATTTT.

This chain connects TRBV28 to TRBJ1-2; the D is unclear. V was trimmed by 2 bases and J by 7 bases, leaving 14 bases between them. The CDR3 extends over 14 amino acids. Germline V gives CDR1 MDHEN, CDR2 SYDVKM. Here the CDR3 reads CASSLGPGSGGYTF. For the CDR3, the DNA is TGTGCCAGCAGTTTAGGACCGGGCAGTGGTGGCTACACCTTC.

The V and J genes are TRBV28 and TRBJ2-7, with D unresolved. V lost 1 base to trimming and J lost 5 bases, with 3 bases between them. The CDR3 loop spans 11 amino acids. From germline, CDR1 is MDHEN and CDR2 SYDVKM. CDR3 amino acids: CASSLFHEQYF. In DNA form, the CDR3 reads TGTGCCAGCAGTTTATTCCACGAGCAGTACTTC.

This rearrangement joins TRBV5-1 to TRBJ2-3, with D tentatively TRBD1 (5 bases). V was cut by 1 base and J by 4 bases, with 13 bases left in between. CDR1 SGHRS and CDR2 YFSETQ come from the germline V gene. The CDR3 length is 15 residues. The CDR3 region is CASSLQVGLADTQYF. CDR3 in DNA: TGCGCCAGCAGCTTGCAGGTGGGGCTGGCAGATACGCAGTATTTT. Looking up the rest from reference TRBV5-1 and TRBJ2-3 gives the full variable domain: KAGVTQTPRYLIKTRGQQVTLSCSPISGHRSVSWYQQTPGQGLQFLFEYFSETQRNKGNFPGRFSGRQFSNSRSEMNVSTLELGDSALYLCASSLQVGLADTQYFGPGTRLTVL.

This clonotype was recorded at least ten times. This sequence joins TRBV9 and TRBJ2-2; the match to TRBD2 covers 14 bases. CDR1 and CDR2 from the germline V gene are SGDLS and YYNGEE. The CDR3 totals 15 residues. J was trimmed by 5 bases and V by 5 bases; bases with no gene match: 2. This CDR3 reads CASRRLAGGTGELFF. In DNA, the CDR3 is TGTGCCAGCAGGCGACTAGCGGGAGGGACCGGGGAGCTGTTTTTT.

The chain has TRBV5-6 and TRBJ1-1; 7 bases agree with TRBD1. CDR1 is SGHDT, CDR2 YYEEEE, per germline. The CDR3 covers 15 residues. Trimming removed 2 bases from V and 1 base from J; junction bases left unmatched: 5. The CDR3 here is CASSFSGQRNTEAFF. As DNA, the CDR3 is TGTGCCAGCAGCTTTTCGGGACAGAGGAACACTGAAGCTTTCTTT. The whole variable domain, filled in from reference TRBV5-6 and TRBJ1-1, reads DAGVTQSPTHLIKTRGQQVTLRCSPKSGHDTVSWYQQALGQGPQFIFQYYEEEERQRGNFPDRFSGHQFPNYSSELNVNALLLGDSALYLCASSFSGQRNTEAFFGQGTRLTVV.

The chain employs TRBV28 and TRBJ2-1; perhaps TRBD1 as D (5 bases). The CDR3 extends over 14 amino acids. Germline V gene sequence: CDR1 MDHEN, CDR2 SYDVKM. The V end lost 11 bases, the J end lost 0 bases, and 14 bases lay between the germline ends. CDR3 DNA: TGTGCCTCCAGGGTAACCTTCTCCTACAATGAGCAGTTCTTC. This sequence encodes CASRVTFSYNEQFF.

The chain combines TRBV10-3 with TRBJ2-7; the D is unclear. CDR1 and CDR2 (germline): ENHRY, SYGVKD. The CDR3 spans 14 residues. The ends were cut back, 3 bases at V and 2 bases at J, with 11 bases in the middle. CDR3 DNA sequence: TGTGCCATCAGTGAAGGGTCCGGGCCCTACGAGCAGTACTTC. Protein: CAISEGSGPYEQYF.

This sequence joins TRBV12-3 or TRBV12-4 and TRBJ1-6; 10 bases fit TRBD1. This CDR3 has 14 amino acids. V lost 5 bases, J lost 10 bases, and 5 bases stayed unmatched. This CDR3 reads CASSTDRGPSPLHF. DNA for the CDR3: TGTGCCAGCAGTACTGACAGGGGGCCCTCACCCCTCCACTTT.

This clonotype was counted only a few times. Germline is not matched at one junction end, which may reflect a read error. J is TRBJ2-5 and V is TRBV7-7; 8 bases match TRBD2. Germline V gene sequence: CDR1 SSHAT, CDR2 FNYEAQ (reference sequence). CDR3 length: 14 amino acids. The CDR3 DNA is TGTGCTAGCAGCTATGGACTAGCCCAAGAGACCCAGTACTTC. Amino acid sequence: CASSYGLAQETQYF.

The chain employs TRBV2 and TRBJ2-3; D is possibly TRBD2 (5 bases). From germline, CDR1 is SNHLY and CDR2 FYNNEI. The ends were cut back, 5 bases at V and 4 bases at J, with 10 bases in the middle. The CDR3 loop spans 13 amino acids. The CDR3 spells CASSTTLADTQYF. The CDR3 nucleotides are TGTGCCAGCAGTACAACACTAGCAGATACGCAGTATTTT.

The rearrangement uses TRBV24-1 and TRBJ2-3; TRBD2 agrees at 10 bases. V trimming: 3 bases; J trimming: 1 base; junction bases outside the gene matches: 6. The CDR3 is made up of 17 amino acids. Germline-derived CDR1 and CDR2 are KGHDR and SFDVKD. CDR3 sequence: CATSDPATSGGTDTQYF. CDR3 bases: TGTGCCACCAGTGATCCAGCAACTAGCGGGGGCACAGATACGCAGTATTTT.

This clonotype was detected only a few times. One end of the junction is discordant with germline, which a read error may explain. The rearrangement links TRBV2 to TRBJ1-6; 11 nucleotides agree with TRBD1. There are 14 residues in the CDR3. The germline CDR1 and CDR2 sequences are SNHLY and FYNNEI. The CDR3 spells CGSAAGQGDSPLHF. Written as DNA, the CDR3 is TGTGGCAGCGCGGCGGGACAGGGGGATTCACCCCTCCACTTT.

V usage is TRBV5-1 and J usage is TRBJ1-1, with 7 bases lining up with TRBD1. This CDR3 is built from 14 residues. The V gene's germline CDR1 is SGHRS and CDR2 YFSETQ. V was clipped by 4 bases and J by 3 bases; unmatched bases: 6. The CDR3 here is CASSTGTADTEAFF. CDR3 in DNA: TGCGCCAGCAGCACCGGGACAGCTGACACTGAAGCTTTCTTT. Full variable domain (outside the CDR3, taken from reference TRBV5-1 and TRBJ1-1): KAGVTQTPRYLIKTRGQQVTLSCSPISGHRSVSWYQQTPGQGLQFLFEYFSETQRNKGNFPGRFSGRQFSNSRSEMNVSTLELGDSALYLCASSTGTADTEAFFGQGTRLTVV.

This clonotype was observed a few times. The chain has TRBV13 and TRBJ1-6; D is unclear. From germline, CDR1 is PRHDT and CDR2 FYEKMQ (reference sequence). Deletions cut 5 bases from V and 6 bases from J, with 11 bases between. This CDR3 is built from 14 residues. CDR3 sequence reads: CASSTTRANSPLHF. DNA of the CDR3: TGTGCCAGCAGCACGACCAGAGCTAATTCACCCCTCCACTTT.

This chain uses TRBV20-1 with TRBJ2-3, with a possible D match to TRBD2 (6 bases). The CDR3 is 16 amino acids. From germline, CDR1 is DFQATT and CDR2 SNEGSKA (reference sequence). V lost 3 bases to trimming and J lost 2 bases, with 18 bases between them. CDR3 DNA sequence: TGCAGTGCTAGTCTCTCCGGGCTAGCGAACACAGATACGCAGTATTTT. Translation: CSASLSGLANTDTQYF.

The CDR3 is CAGSGQGGGDTQYF. In DNA form, the CDR3 reads TGTGCCGGCTCGGGACAGGGGGGGGGAGATACGCAGTATTTT. V is TRBV5-4 and J is TRBJ2-3; 11 positions match TRBD1. Germline V gene data show CDR1 as SGHNT and CDR2 as YYREEE (reference sequence). Trimming cost V 10 bases and J 5 bases; bases outside gene matches: 9. This CDR3 is 14 amino acids long.

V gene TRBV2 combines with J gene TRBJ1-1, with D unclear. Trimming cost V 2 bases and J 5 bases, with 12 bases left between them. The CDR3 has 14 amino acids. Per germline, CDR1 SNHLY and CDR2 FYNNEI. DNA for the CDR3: TGTGCCAGCAGTGAATCCGACGGGAGGACTGAAGCTTTCTTT. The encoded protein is CASSESDGRTEAFF.